This T cell receptor beta chain was sequenced for a study of PD-1 blockade in classical Hodgkin lymphoma. Regarding this clone: Its antigen is as yet unknown. One end of the junction varies from germline; a read error may be responsible.

Broader study findings: In newly diagnosed patients, baseline TCR diversity was reportedly below that of healthy donors. Whatever underlies the repertoire differences (possibly disease activity or prior therapy) remains undefined.

As for time point: cycle 4 day 1 (C4D1), after more than five weeks of nivolumab. Each of the patients experienced relapse following autologous stem cell transplantation, and their brentuximab vedotin exposure differed. The best responses consisted of complete response, partial response or progressive disease. Germline V gene lookup returns CDR1 SGHDT and CDR2 YYEEEE. The CDR3 has 13 residues. Libraries were prepared by immunoSEQ multiplex PCR; TCRdb keeps only in-frame clonotypes and omits some of them. The sample includes about 64,000 clones, about 90% seen only once; the top ten take around 10%. The V gene is TRBV5-6, the J gene TRBJ1-4; D is undetermined. The receptor was derived from a human donor with classical Hodgkin lymphoma. Sequenced material: peripheral blood mononuclear cells (PBMCs), taken before the fourth cycle of nivolumab. CDR3 nucleotides: TGTGCCAGCAGCTCGGCACCACGGAGCCCCTTCAATTTT. Protein product: CASSSAPRSPFNF.